The present entry profiles one T cell receptor beta chain with its context. The table came from immunoSEQ multiplex PCR; TCRdb's copy has only in-frame clones and leaves some out. Among 60,000 to 70,000 clones listed, roughly 91% were seen once. The data were obtained in a study of cytomegalovirus exposure and HLA in healthy donors. V gave up 0 bases and J gave up 2 bases, with 9 bases separating them. Germline lookup yields CDR1 SGDLS and CDR2 YYNGEE. This CDR3 has 14 residues. The sequenced sample was PBMCs. The genes are TRBV9 and TRBJ2-7; D is unclear. The receptor was derived from a woman younger than 30 in good health and CMV-seronegative. The CDR3 protein is CASSVGSTPYEQYF. CDR3 in DNA: TGTGCCAGCAGCGTAGGATCTACCCCCTACGAGCAGTACTTC.